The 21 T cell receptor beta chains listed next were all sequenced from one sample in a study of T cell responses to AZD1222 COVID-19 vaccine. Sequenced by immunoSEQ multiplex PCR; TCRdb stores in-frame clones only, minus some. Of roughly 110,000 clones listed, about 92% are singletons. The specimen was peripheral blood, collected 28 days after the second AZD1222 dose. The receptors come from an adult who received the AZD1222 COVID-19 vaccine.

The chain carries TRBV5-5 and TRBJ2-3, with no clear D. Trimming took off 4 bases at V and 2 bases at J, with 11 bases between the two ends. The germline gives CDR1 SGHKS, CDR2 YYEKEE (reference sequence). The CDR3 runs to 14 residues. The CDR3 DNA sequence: TGTGCCAGCAGCCTCCGGCTAGTCACAGATACGCAGTATTTT. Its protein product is CASSLRLVTDTQYF.

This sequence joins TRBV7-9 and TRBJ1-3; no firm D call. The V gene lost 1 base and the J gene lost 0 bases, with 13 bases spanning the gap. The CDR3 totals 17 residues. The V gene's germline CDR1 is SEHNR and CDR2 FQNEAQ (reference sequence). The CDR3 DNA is TGTGCCAGCAGCTTAGTGGGCCCCGAGGGCTCTGGAAACACCATATATTTT. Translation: CASSLVGPEGSGNTIYF.

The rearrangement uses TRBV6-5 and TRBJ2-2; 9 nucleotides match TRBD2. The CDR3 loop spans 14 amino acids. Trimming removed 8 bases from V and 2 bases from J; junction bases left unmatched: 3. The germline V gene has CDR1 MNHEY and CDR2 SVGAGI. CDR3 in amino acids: CASALAGNTGELFF. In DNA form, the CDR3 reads TGTGCCAGCGCACTAGCGGGTAACACCGGGGAGCTGTTTTTT.

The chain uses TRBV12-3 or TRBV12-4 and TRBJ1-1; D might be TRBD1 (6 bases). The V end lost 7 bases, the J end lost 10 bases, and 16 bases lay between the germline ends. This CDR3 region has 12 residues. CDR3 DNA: TGTGCCAGCACCGGGGGCGAGACCCGAGCTTTCTTT. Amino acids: CASTGGETRAFF.

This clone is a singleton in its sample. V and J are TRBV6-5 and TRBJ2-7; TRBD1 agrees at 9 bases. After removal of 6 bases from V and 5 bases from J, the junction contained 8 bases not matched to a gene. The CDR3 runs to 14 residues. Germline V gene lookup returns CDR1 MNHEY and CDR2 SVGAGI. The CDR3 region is CASRFPGQGNEQYF. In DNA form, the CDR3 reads TGTGCCAGCAGATTTCCGGGACAGGGTAACGAGCAGTACTTC.

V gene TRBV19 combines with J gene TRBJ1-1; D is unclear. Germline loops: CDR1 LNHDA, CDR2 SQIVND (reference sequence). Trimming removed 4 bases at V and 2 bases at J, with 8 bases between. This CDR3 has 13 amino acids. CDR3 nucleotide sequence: TGTGCCAGTAGTACTTGGACCAACACTGAAGCTTTCTTT. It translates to CASSTWTNTEAFF. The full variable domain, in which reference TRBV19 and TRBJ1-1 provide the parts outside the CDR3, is DGGITQSPKYLFRKEGQNVTLSCEQNLNHDAMYWYRQDPGQGLRLIYYSQIVNDFQKGDIAEGYSVSREKKESFPLTVTSAQKNPTAFYLCASSTWTNTEAFFGQGTRLTVV.

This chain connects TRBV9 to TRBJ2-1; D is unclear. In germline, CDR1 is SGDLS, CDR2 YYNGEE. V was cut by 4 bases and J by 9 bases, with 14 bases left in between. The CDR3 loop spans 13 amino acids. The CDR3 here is CASSNPWGGEQFF. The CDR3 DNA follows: TGTGCCAGCAGCAACCCGTGGGGTGGTGAGCAGTTCTTC.

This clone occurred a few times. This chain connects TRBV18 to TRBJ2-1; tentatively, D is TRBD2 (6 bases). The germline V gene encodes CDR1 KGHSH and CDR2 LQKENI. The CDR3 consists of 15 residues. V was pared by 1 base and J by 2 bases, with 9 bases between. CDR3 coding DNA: TGTGCCAGCTCACCACTTGCGGGAACCTACAATGAGCAGTTCTTC. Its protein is CASSPLAGTYNEQFF.

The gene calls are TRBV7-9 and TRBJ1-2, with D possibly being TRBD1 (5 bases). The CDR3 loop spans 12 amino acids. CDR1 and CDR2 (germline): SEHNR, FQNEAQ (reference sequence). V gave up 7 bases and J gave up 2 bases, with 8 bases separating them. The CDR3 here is CASNRDNYGYTF. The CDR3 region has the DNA TGTGCCAGCAACCGGGACAACTATGGCTACACCTTC.

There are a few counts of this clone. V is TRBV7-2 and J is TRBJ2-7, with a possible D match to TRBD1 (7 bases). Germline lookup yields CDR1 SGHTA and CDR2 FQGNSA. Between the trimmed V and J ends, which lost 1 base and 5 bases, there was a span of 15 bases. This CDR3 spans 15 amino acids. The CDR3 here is CASSLGPGGWDEQYF. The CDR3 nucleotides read TGTGCCAGCAGCTTAGGGCCAGGGGGGTGGGACGAGCAGTACTTC.

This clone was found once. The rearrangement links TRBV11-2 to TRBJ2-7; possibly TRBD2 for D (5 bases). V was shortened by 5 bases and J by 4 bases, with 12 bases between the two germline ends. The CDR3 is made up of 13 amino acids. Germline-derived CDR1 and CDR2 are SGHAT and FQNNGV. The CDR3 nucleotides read TGTGCCAGCAGCCTCACGGACTCTTACGAGCAGTACTTC. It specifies CASSLTDSYEQYF.

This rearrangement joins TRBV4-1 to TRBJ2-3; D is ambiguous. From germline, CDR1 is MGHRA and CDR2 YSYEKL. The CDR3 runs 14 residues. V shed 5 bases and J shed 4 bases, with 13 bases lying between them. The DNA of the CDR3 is TGCGCCAGCAGCTTGAGGCCCTCTTCAGATACGCAGTATTTT. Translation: CASSLRPSSDTQYF.

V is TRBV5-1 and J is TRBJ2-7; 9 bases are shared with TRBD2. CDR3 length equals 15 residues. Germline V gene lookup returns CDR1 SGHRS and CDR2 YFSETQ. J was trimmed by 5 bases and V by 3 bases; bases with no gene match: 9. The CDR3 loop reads CASSSSGTSYHEQYF. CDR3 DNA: TGCGCCAGCAGCTCGTCTGGGACTAGCTACCACGAGCAGTACTTC.

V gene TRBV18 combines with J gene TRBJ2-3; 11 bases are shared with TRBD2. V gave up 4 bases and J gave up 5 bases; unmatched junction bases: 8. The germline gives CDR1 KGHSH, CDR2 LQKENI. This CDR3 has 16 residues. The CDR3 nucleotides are TGTGCCAGCTCACGAACGACTAGCGGGGTTGGAGATACGCAGTATTTT. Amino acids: CASSRTTSGVGDTQYF.

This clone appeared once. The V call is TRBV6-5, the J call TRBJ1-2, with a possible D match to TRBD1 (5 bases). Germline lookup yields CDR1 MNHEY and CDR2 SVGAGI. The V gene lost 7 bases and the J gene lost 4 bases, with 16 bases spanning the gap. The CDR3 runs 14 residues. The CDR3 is CASISLGQPYGYTF. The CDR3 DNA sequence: TGTGCCAGCATTTCACTCGGACAACCCTATGGCTACACCTTC.

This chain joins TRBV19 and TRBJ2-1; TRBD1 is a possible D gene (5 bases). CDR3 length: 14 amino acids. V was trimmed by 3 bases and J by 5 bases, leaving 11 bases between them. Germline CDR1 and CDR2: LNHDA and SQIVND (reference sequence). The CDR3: CASSIRDGDNEQFF. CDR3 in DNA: TGTGCCAGTAGTATCAGGGATGGGGACAATGAGCAGTTCTTC.

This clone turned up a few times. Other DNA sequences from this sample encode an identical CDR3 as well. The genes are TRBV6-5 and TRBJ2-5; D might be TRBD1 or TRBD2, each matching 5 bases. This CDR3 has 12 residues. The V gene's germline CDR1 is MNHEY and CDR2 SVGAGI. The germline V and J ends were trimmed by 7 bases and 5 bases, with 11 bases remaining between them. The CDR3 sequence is CASNPRGETQYF. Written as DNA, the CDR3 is TGTGCCAGCAACCCTCGGGGCGAGACCCAGTACTTC.

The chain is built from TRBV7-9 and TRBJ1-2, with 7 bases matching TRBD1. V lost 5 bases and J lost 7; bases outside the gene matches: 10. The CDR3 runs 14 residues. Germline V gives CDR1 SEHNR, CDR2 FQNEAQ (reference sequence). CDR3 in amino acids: CASSQTGDSPGYTF. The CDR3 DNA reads TGTGCCAGCAGCCAAACAGGGGACAGCCCTGGCTACACCTTC.

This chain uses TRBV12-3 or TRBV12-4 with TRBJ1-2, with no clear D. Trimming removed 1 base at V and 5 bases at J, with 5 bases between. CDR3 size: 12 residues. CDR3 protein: CASSLGKYGYTF. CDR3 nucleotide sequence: TGTGCCAGCAGTTTAGGGAAGTATGGCTACACCTTC.

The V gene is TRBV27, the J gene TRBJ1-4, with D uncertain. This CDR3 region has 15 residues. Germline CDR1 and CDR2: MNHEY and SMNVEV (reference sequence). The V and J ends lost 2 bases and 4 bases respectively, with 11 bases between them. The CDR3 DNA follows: TGTGCCAGCAGTTTAGCGTCGGGCCTTAATGAAAAACTGTTTTTT. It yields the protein CASSLASGLNEKLFF. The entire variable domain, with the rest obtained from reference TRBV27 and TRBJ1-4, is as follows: EAQVTQNPRYLITVTGKKLTVTCSQNMNHEYMSWYRQDPGLGLRQIYYSMNVEVTDKGDVPEGYKVSRKEKRNFPLILESPSPNQTSLYFCASSLASGLNEKLFFGSGTQLSVL.

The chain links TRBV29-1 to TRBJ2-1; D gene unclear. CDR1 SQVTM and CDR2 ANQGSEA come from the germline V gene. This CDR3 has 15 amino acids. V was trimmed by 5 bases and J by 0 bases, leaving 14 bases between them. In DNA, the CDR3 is TGCAGCGTTCATATAACGGGCCCCTCCTACAATGAGCAGTTCTTC. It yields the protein CSVHITGPSYNEQFF.